This T cell receptor beta chain was found in a study of T cells in Graves' hyperthyroidism and ophthalmopathy. The CDR3 extends over 14 amino acids. V was pared by 5 bases and J by 6 bases, with 8 bases of the junction left unmatched. Germline V gene data show CDR1 as SGHTA and CDR2 as FQGNSA. Points from the study as a whole: Most thyroid clonotypes that were expanded above 0.001 also turned up in blood.

In this sample, this clonotype turned up many times. What it recognizes is unknown. Stable Graves' hyperthyroidism meant no ophthalmopathy progression within 18 months. From RNA transcripts, TCR beta CDR3 regions were amplified. Carried out on the TCR CDR3, a first-round RT-PCR used the HTBI primer set. TCRdb passed the multiplex PCR reads through MiXCR, listing each CDR3 protein once. The data hold 750,000 to 950,000 distinct CDR3 sequences, with roughly 40% observed a single time. The chain has TRBV7-2 and TRBJ2-7; 9 bases match TRBD1. Material: blood. This receptor was identified in a man in his late teens or twenties with Graves' hyperthyroidism. The CDR3 DNA reads TGTGCCAGCAGCCGACAGGGGGGGGTCCGCGAGCAGTACTTC. Its protein product is CASSRQGGVREQYF.